This T cell receptor (beta chain) was sequenced for a study of identical twins. Regarding the study as a whole: Where beta out-of-frame sequences were concerned, excess twin sharing was weaker. Invariant MAIT and iNKT cells are populations that could partly confound zero-insertion analyses. The study based its conclusions on cross-sectional statistical analysis and did not follow the same donors.

Comment on this clonotype: Antigen unknown.

TCRdb ran MiXCR on the 5' RACE reads and lists one entry per CDR3 protein. The sample yields 1.5 million to 2 million distinct CDR3 sequences, under 35% seen once. This CDR3 has 14 residues. Trimming cost V 6 bases and J 1 base, with 12 bases left between them. CDR1 and CDR2 from the germline V gene are SGHTA and FQGNSA. The source is a newborn girl in good health. Sequenced sample: cord blood. The chain recombines TRBV7-2 with TRBJ1-1; a weak D match, TRBD1 (6 bases). The DNA of the CDR3 is TGTGCCAGCAGGGCAGGGACACCGAACACTGAAGCTTTCTTT. It is translated as CASRAGTPNTEAFF.